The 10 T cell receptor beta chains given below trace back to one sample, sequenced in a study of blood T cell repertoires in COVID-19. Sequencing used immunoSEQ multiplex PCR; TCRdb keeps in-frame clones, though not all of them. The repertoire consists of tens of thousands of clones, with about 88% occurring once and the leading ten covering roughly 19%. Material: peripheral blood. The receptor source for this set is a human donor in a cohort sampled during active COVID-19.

Here the CDR3 reads CASSLPTGGLFF. CDR3 in DNA: TGTGCCAGCAGTCTACCGACAGGGGGGCTGTTCTTC. V usage is TRBV27 and J usage is TRBJ2-1; 9 nucleotides match TRBD1. The germline gives CDR1 MNHEY, CDR2 SMNVEV (reference sequence). V lost 5 bases, J lost 15 bases, and 8 bases stayed unmatched. The CDR3 spans 12 residues.

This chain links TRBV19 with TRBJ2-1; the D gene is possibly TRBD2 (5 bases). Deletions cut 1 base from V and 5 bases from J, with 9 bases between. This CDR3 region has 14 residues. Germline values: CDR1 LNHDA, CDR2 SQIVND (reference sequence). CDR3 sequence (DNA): TGTGCCAGTAGTATAGGGGGAGCTAACAATGAGCAGTTCTTC. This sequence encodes CASSIGGANNEQFF.

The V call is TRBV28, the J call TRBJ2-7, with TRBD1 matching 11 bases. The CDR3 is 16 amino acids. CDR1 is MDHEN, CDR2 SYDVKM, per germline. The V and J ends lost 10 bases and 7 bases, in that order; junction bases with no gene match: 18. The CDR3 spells CATRDRGVQSREEQYF. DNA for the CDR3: TGTGCCACAAGGGACAGGGGGGTCCAAAGCCGGGAGGAGCAGTACTTC.

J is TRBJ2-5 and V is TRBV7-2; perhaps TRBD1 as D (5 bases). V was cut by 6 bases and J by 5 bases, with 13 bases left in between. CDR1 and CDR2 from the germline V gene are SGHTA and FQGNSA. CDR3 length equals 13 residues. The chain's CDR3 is CASRKGVRETQYF. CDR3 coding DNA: TGTGCCAGCAGAAAAGGGGTGAGGGAGACCCAGTACTTC.

In DNA, the CDR3 is TGCGCCAGCAGTCCGGGAGCGTTTGGGGAGCAGTACTTC. It codes for CASSPGAFGEQYF. V gene TRBV10-2 combines with J gene TRBJ2-7; a possible D gene is TRBD2 (6 bases). The CDR3 has 13 amino acids. Per germline, CDR1 WSHSY and CDR2 SAAADI. V shed 5 bases and J shed 7 bases, with 15 bases lying between them.

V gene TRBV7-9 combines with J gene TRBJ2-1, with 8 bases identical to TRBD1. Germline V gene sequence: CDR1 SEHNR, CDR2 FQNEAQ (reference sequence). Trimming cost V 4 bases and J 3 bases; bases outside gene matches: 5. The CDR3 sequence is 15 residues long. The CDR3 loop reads CASSSGQGVYNEQFF. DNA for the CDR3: TGTGCCAGCAGCTCCGGACAGGGAGTCTACAATGAGCAGTTCTTC.

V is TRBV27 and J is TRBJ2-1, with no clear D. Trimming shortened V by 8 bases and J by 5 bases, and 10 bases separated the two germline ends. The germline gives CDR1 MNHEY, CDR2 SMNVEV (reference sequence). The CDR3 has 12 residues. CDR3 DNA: TGTGCCAGCGGTCTTCAGGACAATGAGCAGTTCTTC. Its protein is CASGLQDNEQFF.

The CDR3 sequence is CASNNGGNTDTQYF. Here the CDR3 DNA reads TGTGCCAGTAATAATGGCGGCAACACAGATACGCAGTATTTT. The chain is built from TRBV19 and TRBJ2-3, with D hard to call. The germline CDR1 and CDR2 sequences are LNHDA and SQIVND (reference sequence). The CDR3 consists of 14 residues. V dropped 7 bases and J dropped 2 bases, with 13 bases sitting between them.

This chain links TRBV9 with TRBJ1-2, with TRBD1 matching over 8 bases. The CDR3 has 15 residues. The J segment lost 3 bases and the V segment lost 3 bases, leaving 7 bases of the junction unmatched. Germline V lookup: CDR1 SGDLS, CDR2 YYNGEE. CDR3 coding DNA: TGTGCCAGCAGCGCCGATCAGGGGGCGTACTATGGCTACACCTTC. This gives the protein CASSADQGAYYGYTF.

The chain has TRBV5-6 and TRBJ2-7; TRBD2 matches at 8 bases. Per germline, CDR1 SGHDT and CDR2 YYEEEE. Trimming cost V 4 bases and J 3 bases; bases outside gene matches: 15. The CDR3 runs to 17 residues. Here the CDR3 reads CASSPGLDSRSYYEQYF. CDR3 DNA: TGTGCCAGCAGCCCGGGACTAGATTCCCGTTCCTACTACGAGCAGTACTTC.